Listed here are 2 T cell receptor beta chains from one sample, sequenced in a study of T cell clonotyping in hematopoietic cell transplantation. Here immunoSEQ multiplex PCR was the method, and the copy in TCRdb shows in-frame clones only, minus some. The sample has roughly 13,000 clones, approximately 95% seen once. Material: PBMCs, obtained 30 days after allogeneic stem cell transplant. The receptor set was obtained from a male patient aged 55 to 69 who had an allogeneic stem cell transplant from an unrelated donor, so the T cells may come from the graft donor. Some clones in this sample may be carry-over from other donors' samples.

The J gene is TRBJ1-3, the V gene TRBV9, with unresolved D. The CDR3 length is 13 residues. Germline V lookup: CDR1 SGDLS, CDR2 YYNGEE. The V end was cut by 0 bases, the J end by 4 bases, with 5 bases between. DNA for the CDR3: TGTGCCAGCAGCGTAGCTACGGGAAACACCATATATTTT. Translated, it gives CASSVATGNTIYF.

The rearrangement links TRBV5-4 to TRBJ2-3; D gene uncertain. V was clipped by 4 bases and J by 1 base, with 16 bases between them. The CDR3 contains 16 residues. CDR1 and CDR2 (germline): SGHNT, YYREEE (reference sequence). The CDR3 loop is CASSPDRAGRTDTQYF. The CDR3 DNA reads as TGTGCCAGCAGCCCTGACCGAGCCGGCCGCACAGATACGCAGTATTTT.